This T cell receptor beta chain comes out of a study of cytomegalovirus exposure and HLA in healthy donors. Researchers ran the PCR with 60 Vbeta and 13 Jbeta primers. The assay was immunoSEQ multiplex PCR, and TCRdb's table has in-frame clones only and misses some. The sample carries 90,000 to 130,000 clones, 79% recorded once. CDR1 is SGHAT, CDR2 FQDESV, per germline (reference sequence). After removal of 5 bases from V and 8 bases from J, the junction contained 7 bases not matched to a gene. The CDR3 runs 13 residues. This receptor was identified in a man younger than 40 in good health and CMV-seropositive. Sequenced material: PBMCs. The chain links TRBV11-1 to TRBJ2-3, with TRBD2 matching 7 bases. The DNA of the CDR3 is TGTGCCAGCAGCCCCGTTAGGGAGGGTACGCAGTATTTT. Protein: CASSPVREGTQYF.